This entry lists 12 T cell receptor beta chains sequenced from one sample in a study of OX40 agonist ivuxolimab in advanced cancers. TCRdb's copy holds only in-frame clones and misses some; the assay was immunoSEQ multiplex PCR. Of roughly 60,000 clones in the sample, approximately 90% are singletons; the top ten hold roughly 0.45%. The sequencing here drew on CD4+ or CD8+ T cells sorted from blood, taken in a trial of the OX40 agonist ivuxolimab. These receptors were obtained from an adult with an advanced solid tumor such as melanoma, head and neck, liver or kidney cancer.

This chain connects TRBV6-1 to TRBJ2-3; TRBD2 matches at 8 bases. The CDR3 loop spans 17 amino acids. The germline V gene has CDR1 MNHNS and CDR2 SASEGT. With V trimmed by 4 bases and J by 1 base, 10 bases remained unmatched. CDR3 in amino acids: CASSADGRASGTDTQYF. CDR3 bases: TGTGCCAGCAGTGCGGACGGGAGGGCCTCGGGCACAGATACGCAGTATTTT.

This chain connects TRBV10-3 to TRBJ1-6; possible D gene TRBD1, 5 bases. The V gene's germline CDR1 is ENHRY and CDR2 SYGVKD. The length of the CDR3 is 16 residues. V was trimmed by 3 bases and J by 6 bases, leaving 15 bases between them. This chain's CDR3 is CAISDSGANGNSPLHF. In DNA form, the CDR3 reads TGTGCCATCAGTGATTCCGGGGCGAACGGTAATTCACCCCTCCACTTT.

V is TRBV29-1 and J is TRBJ2-6; no definite D call. The germline V gene has CDR1 SQVTM and CDR2 ANQGSEA. CDR3 size: 15 residues. V was pared by 6 bases and J by 0 bases, with 12 bases between. The CDR3 coding sequence is TGCAGCGTGGGGTTGGGGTTCTCTGGGGCCAACGTCCTGACTTTC. Amino acid sequence: CSVGLGFSGANVLTF.

V gene TRBV7-8 combines with J gene TRBJ1-3, with a weak D call TRBD1 (6 bases). Between the trimmed V and J ends, which lost 4 bases and 0 bases, there was a span of 10 bases. The CDR3 runs 15 residues. Germline V gene lookup returns CDR1 SGHVS and CDR2 FQNEAQ. CDR3 bases: TGTGCCAGCAGCTCGGGACAACACTCTGGAAACACCATATATTTT. This encodes CASSSGQHSGNTIYF.

The chain has TRBV5-1 and TRBJ2-1; TRBD1 is a possible D gene (6 bases). This CDR3 has 14 residues. Germline-derived CDR1 and CDR2 are SGHRS and YFSETQ. The V end was cut by 3 bases, the J end by 8 bases, with 15 bases between. CDR3 coding DNA: TGCGCCAGCAGCTCTGGTACACAGGGATATGAGCAGTTCTTC. Amino acid sequence: CASSSGTQGYEQFF.

The chain employs TRBV15 and TRBJ2-1; possibly TRBD2 for D (5 bases). Germline V lookup: CDR1 LNHNV, CDR2 YYDKDF (reference sequence). V gave up 0 bases and J gave up 5 bases, with 20 bases separating them. The CDR3 is 18 amino acids. CDR3 amino acids: CATSRDQTKGVKNNEQFF. For the CDR3, the DNA is TGTGCCACCAGCAGAGATCAGACTAAGGGAGTAAAAAACAATGAGCAGTTCTTC.

The genes are TRBV19 and TRBJ2-7, with TRBD1 matching over 10 bases. V lost 0 bases, J lost 0 bases, and 11 bases stayed unmatched. Germline V gives CDR1 LNHDA, CDR2 SQIVND (reference sequence). The CDR3 spans 19 residues. CDR3 sequence: CASSIDVGQGVGLSYEQYF. The CDR3 DNA is TGTGCCAGTAGTATAGATGTCGGACAGGGGGTAGGACTCTCCTACGAGCAGTACTTC. Full variable domain (remainder filled in from reference TRBV19 and TRBJ2-7): DGGITQSPKYLFRKEGQNVTLSCEQNLNHDAMYWYRQDPGQGLRLIYYSQIVNDFQKGDIAEGYSVSREKKESFPLTVTSAQKNPTAFYLCASSIDVGQGVGLSYEQYFGPGTRLTVT.

J is TRBJ2-7 and V is TRBV28, with D tentatively TRBD1 (5 bases). CDR3 size: 15 residues. Germline V lookup: CDR1 MDHEN, CDR2 SYDVKM. Trimming left V 5 bases short and J 1 base short, with 15 bases between. The CDR3 is CASSPGQHKSYEQYF. The CDR3 DNA reads as TGTGCCAGCAGTCCCGGACAACACAAATCCTACGAGCAGTACTTC.

A remark on this clone: It is unclear where the CDR3 begins or ends on the DNA, so no DNA is shown, and the CDR3 is as TCRdb lists it. The CDR3 loop reads CASSSSGQGVHTEAFF. V usage is TRBV2 and J usage is TRBJ1-1; the listed D gene, TRBD1, was not tested against the DNA. Germline CDR1 is SNHLY and CDR2 is FYNNEI. The CDR3 region is 16 residues in length, termini included.

For the CDR3, the DNA is TGTGCCTGGACAGGGTCCAGAACCCAGTACTTC. It codes for CAWTGSRTQYF. The chain joins TRBV30 to TRBJ2-5; D possibly corresponds to TRBD1 (5 bases). Germline values: CDR1 GTSNPN, CDR2 SVGIG (reference sequence). Trimming removed 4 bases at V and 8 bases at J, with 11 bases between. The length of the CDR3 is 11 residues.

V gene TRBV6-1 combines with J gene TRBJ2-7; 11 nucleotides align to TRBD2. The germline V gene encodes CDR1 MNHNS and CDR2 SASEGT. V lost 7 bases to trimming and J lost 7 bases; unmatched junction nucleotides: 9. The CDR3 is made up of 14 amino acids. The CDR3 loop reads CASTDTRLAGEQYF. The CDR3 nucleotides are TGTGCCAGCACCGACACTAGACTAGCGGGGGAGCAGTACTTC.

The chain is built from TRBV30 and TRBJ1-1, with D uncertain. This CDR3 has 13 amino acids. The germline V gene has CDR1 GTSNPN and CDR2 SVGIG (reference sequence). Deletions cut 2 bases from V and 9 bases from J, with 16 bases between. CDR3 DNA sequence: TGTGCCTGGAGTCCGACGACTGACGCCAAAGCTTTCTTT. It specifies CAWSPTTDAKAFF.